The clone carrying this T cell receptor (beta chain) has a single count. Its specificity is not known. No cell fractionation was done, so the repertoire covers all unsorted peripheral blood T cells. Peripheral blood, around 2.5 ml, was drawn for RNA extraction. These data are taken from a study of HIV-infected patients and healthy controls. Study-wide results and caveats: HIV-infected patients and controls differed significantly in mean usage of eight alpha and eight beta V genes. HIV-infected repertoires had significantly higher mean Gini indices than controls, possibly reflecting oligoclonality. Comparisons were complicated because patients and controls had unequal numbers of distinct sequences.

cDNA was made from around 0.45 ug RNA using alpha and beta constant primers. Alpha and beta chain libraries were made separately by chain-specific third strand synthesis with multiplexing indices. One entry per CDR3 protein results from TCRdb running MiXCR on the 5' RACE reads. The table shows 15,000 or so distinct CDR3 sequences, with 7% occurring only once. V lost 6 bases and J lost 8; bases outside the gene matches: 14. CDR1 and CDR2 (germline): DFQATT, SNEGSKA (reference sequence). The CDR3 loop spans 14 amino acids. The sample consisted of blood. The V and J genes are TRBV20-1 and TRBJ1-2, with 8 bases fitting TRBD1. The TCR sequence derives from an adult in good health. The CDR3 is CSAPYDRGTGGYTF. The CDR3 DNA reads as TGCAGTGCCCCATATGACAGGGGAACTGGAGGCTACACCTTC.